This T cell receptor beta chain was identified during a study of blood T cell repertoires in COVID-19. Study overall: Material from acute and convalescent COVID-19 was sourced from the United States, Italy and Spain. PBMCs, B-cell-depleted T cells, or T cells provided the cDNA or gDNA that made up the material.

Original handling: Estimates of nucleated cell counts were drawn from the amplification of reference gene primers. Assay used: immunoSEQ multiplex PCR; TCRdb lists only in-frame clones, some missing. For V, J and clone size, that table is used; D and trimming come from the DNA. The sample has 68,000 or so clones, 80% to 90% seen once. V gave up 2 bases and J gave up 4 bases, with 4 bases separating them. The CDR3 totals 12 residues. Germline CDR1 reads SGDLS; CDR2 reads YYNGEE. This clone was detected once. J is TRBJ2-1 and V is TRBV9; no clear D gene. Sequences were obtained from peripheral blood. The receptor was derived from a man aged 25-45 years with acute or convalescent COVID-19. The CDR3 region has the DNA TGTGCCAGCAGCGTTGAGTACAATGAGCAGTTCTTC. This sequence encodes CASSVEYNEQFF.